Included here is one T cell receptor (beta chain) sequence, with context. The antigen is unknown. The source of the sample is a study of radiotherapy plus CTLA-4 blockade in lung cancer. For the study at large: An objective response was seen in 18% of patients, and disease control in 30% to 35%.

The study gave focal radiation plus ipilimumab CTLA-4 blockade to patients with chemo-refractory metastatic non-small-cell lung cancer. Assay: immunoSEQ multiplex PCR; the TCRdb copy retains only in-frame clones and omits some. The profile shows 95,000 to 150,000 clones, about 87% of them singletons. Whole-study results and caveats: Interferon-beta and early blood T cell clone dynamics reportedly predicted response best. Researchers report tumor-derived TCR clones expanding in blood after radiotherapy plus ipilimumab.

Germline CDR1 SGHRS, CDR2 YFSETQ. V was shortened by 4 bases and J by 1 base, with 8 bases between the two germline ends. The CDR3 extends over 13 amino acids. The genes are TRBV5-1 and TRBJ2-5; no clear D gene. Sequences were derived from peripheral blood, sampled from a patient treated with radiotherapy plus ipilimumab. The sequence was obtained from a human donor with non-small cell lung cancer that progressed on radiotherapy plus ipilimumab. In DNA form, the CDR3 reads TGCGCCAGCAGCCCATATGTCCAAGAGACCCAGTACTTC. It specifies CASSPYVQETQYF.